Listed below are T cell receptor beta chains from one sample, sequenced in a study of shared clonotypes between healthy human individuals. TCRdb's copy holds only in-frame clones and misses some; the assay was immunoSEQ multiplex PCR. This sample has some 1,100,000 clones; 78% occur once, and the top ten carry 0.5% to 0.6%. The sequencing input was memory CD4+ T cells from PBMCs. All receptors come from a man between 18 and 29 years old in good health. Some clones in this sample may be carry-over from other donors' samples. The conserved cysteine and the conserved F or W are not part of the CDR3 here. Each record gives: J gene, V gene, CDR3 protein.

TRBJ1-2 | TRBV28 | ASSYLEASGYT
TRBJ2-1 | TRBV25-1 | ASSLRGRGSYNEQF
TRBJ2-3 | TRBV4-3 | ASSHILAGTGDTQY
TRBJ2-3 | TRBV27 | ASSSSRPGREADTQY
TRBJ1-2 | TRBV19 | ASSIELSYGYT
TRBJ2-3 | TRBV14 | ASSRQGGLTDTQY
TRBJ1-5 | TRBV4-1 | ASRPTGTNQPQH
TRBJ2-2 | TRBV6-5 | ASSRGRQGHGELF
TRBJ2-5 | TRBV2 | ASSALAGGPGETQY
TRBJ2-2 | TRBV11-2 | ASSWTVPSTGELF
TRBJ1-2 | TRBV28 | ASSLSYGQGFRYT
TRBJ1-2 | TRBV7-9 | ASSPPQGYIHGYT
TRBJ1-3 | TRBV1 | TSSQESDSESSGNTIY
TRBJ2-3 | TRBV5-1 | ASSTGQGATDTQY
TRBJ2-7 | TRBV28 | ASSSVGSSYEQY
TRBJ2-5 | TRBV7-9 | ASSLMTGQETQY
TRBJ2-2 | TRBV18 | ASSPASTPAGELF
TRBJ2-6 | TRBV28 | ASGHPGEYSGANVLT
TRBJ2-7 | TRBV6-6 | ASSHAAGEQY
TRBJ1-2 | TRBV19 | ASSSSGTGGGGYT
TRBJ1-1 | TRBV5-4 | ASRLEKAEAF
TRBJ2-5 | TRBV18 | ASSPTSDQETQY
TRBJ2-7 | TRBV7-9 | ASSSRGLDEQY
TRBJ2-3 | TRBV6-6 | ASTPGGPTDTQY
TRBJ2-7 | TRBV5-6 | ASSGYYEQY
TRBJ2-5 | TRBV28 | ASRLAGVVETQY
TRBJ1-5 | TRBV30 | AWSVGRRQPQH
TRBJ2-7 | TRBV5-1 | ASSLVGPSYEQY
TRBJ1-2 | TRBV9 | ASSAPRGGGIYGYT
TRBJ2-1 | TRBV4-3 | ASSQETGGLGSYNEQF
TRBJ1-2 | TRBV6-5 | ASRRQGFLQGYT
TRBJ1-2 | TRBV5-5 | ASSLSTGREAYGYT
TRBJ1-4 | TRBV30 | AWSASRVVV
TRBJ2-3 | TRBV11-2 | ASSLGGGRIDTQY
TRBJ2-7 | TRBV15 | ATSRGTSSGRYEQY
TRBJ1-1 | TRBV18 | ASSQTDTKLGTEAF
TRBJ1-1 | TRBV7-8 | ASSLGLTNTEAF
TRBJ2-3 | TRBV9 | ASSVVGTTDTQY
TRBJ2-2 | TRBV5-6 | ASSLALANGWPGELF
TRBJ2-5 | TRBV7-7 | ASPPIPRLETQY
TRBJ2-5 | TRBV9 | ASSISGEETQY
TRBJ2-1 | TRBV9 | ASTQGWGVYNEQF
TRBJ2-5 | TRBV27 | ASRILAGVLETQY
TRBJ2-7 | TRBV5-1 | ASSSGLAYEQY
TRBJ2-1 | TRBV29-1 | SVAGHRSYNEQF
TRBJ1-1 | TRBV28 | AYRTPGPKEAF
TRBJ1-1 | TRBV7-2 | ASSFDRDTEAF
TRBJ2-1 | TRBV19 | ASSGSPSYNEQF
TRBJ2-3 | TRBV11-3 | ASSATGLAGGPVRDTQY
TRBJ2-4 | TRBV5-6 | ASSPDRTLAKNIQY
TRBJ2-7 | TRBV5-1 | ASSPLQAGGSDEQY
TRBJ1-1 | TRBV6-1 | ASNAGQVNTEAF
TRBJ2-7 | TRBV7-2 | ASSSYQGEGIEQY
TRBJ1-1 | TRBV4-1 | ASSQDSRVGAF
TRBJ1-5 | TRBV4-1 | ASSLQADRGYQPQH
TRBJ2-1 | TRBV7-8 | ASSFRDRDNEQF
TRBJ1-2 | TRBV11-2 | ASSLGGTGGFGYT